This is a list of T cell receptor beta chains from one sample in a study of response to subunit inactivated influenza vaccine. TCRdb called the RT-PCR reads again in MiXCR, with one record for every CDR3 protein. The table shows 530,000 or so distinct CDR3 sequences, with 12% to 15% occurring only once. Here the sequenced sample was PBMCs from blood, taken less than 13 days after vaccination. All receptors derive from a man aged 45 to 65 who received an inactivated influenza vaccine. Both conserved end residues are part of each CDR3. Only part of the rows carry a size: once, few, many, or a class if the clone is expanded.

CDR3 length	V gene	clone size	J gene	CDR3 protein
15	TRBV15	NA	TRBJ2-5	CATSSSTGKGETQYF
16	TRBV7-9	NA	TRBJ2-3	CASSPSSGGPADTQYF
11	TRBV30	NA	TRBJ2-7	CAWSDAYEQYF
15	TRBV5-8	NA	TRBJ2-2	CASSLVIRDTGELFF
12	TRBV7-9	NA	TRBJ2-3	CATRGGAYTQYF
16	TRBV5-1	few	TRBJ2-5	CASSSRGAGVQETQYF
16	TRBV10-3	many	TRBJ2-1	CAISELSGRHPGEQFF
13	TRBV10-2	many	TRBJ2-7	CASSVSGGYEQYF
17	TRBV11-2	NA	TRBJ2-1	CASSLEGSGRLKNEQFF
15	TRBV7-9	NA	TRBJ2-5	CASSQGLAGAGTQYF
15	TRBV10-3	few	TRBJ1-6	CAISESRQGGSPLHF
18	TRBV11-2	few	TRBJ2-5	CASSVVGTGTGDVETQYF
16	TRBV11-2	NA	TRBJ2-2	CASSRGTRGIPGELFF
14	TRBV7-9	NA	TRBJ2-1	CASSLGQVANEQFF
17	TRBV6-2/TRBV6-3	NA	TRBJ2-5	CASSYSSGRGMGETQYF
15	TRBV29-1	few	TRBJ2-3	CSVDGTGGALDTQYF
16	TRBV7-9	NA	TRBJ2-7	CASSSIQGAGIYEQYF
16	TRBV28	NA	TRBJ1-1	CASRTQGWVMNTEAVF
17	TRBV24-1	NA	TRBJ2-2	CATSETSSRWDTGELFF
12	TRBV6-6	many	TRBJ1-2	CASSYLNYGYTF
14	TRBV29-1	few	TRBJ2-7	CSVDGLAGLHEQYF
14	TRBV7-2	NA	TRBJ2-5	CASSYRTREETQYF
18	TRBV27	few	TRBJ2-5	CASSQTSGRRNYQETQYF
15	TRBV7-8	many	TRBJ1-2	CASSVDRVATYGYTF
14	TRBV10-3	NA	TRBJ2-3	CATTYRTGQDTQYF
17	TRBV7-8	few	TRBJ2-3	CASSWWRIGTNPDTQYF
13	TRBV11-2	once	TRBJ1-1	CASSLDGPWQAFF
14	TRBV2	NA	TRBJ1-3	CASSEVYSGNTIYF
14	TRBV4-2	NA	TRBJ1-5	CASSQDWGGQPQHF
14	TRBV4-1	few	TRBJ1-5	CASSQDGGRQPQHF
17	TRBV7-6	few	TRBJ2-3	CASSLGSGTGVTDTQYF
13	TRBV7-9	few	TRBJ1-3	CATGGQPVYTIYF
14	TRBV10-3	few	TRBJ2-3	CATRKAGGADTQYF
13	TRBV4-3	NA	TRBJ2-7	CASSQGRTWEQYF
14	TRBV29-1	once	TRBJ1-3	CSALPGTSGNTIYF
15	TRBV3-1	NA	TRBJ2-7	CASSQDQGGGGEQYF
19	TRBV7-3	many	TRBJ2-2	CASSKWGTSGSEGTGELFF
18	TRBV5-1	NA	TRBJ2-3	CASSSGLAGAYSTDTQYF
14	TRBV20-1	NA	TRBJ2-7	CSAAPGLLGNEQYF
16	TRBV24-1	NA	TRBJ2-1	CATSDYELGLGSVQFF
16	TRBV18	NA	TRBJ2-2	CASSPLTGLITGELFF
14	TRBV11-2	NA	TRBJ2-1	CASSYPSTSNEQFF
13	TRBV2	few	TRBJ1-2	CASSEEGNYGYTF
14	TRBV5-1	few	TRBJ2-7	CASSLDRGLSEQYF
14	TRBV24-1	NA	TRBJ2-1	CATSDLGTYNEQFF
16	TRBV20-1	NA	TRBJ2-3	CSARPNRGPLGDTQYF
22	TRBV7-3	few	TRBJ2-1	CASSLTLWFGTSGGSSYNEQFF
17	TRBV25-1	NA	TRBJ2-7	CASSEFQFAGGSFEQYF
14	TRBV10-3	NA	TRBJ2-7	CATKPTSGNYEQYF
14	TRBV3-1	NA	TRBJ1-2	CASSPRWDSYGYTF
18	TRBV6-1	many	TRBJ2-2	CASRLPEGQGANTGELFF
16	TRBV4-2	NA	TRBJ2-7	CASSPSPTLISDEQYF
15	TRBV10-3	NA	TRBJ1-4	CTISPSDSLREKLFF
15	TRBV6-1	few	TRBJ2-5	CASTQGTGRSETQYF
14	TRBV9	NA	TRBJ1-1	CASSYRQVSTEAFF
14	TRBV5-1	many	TRBJ2-1	CASSFGETYNEQFF
15	TRBV10-3	few	TRBJ1-5	CATSGQGANNQPQHF
16	TRBV5-1	few	TRBJ2-1	CASSTPGGGTYNEQFF
14	TRBV27	few	TRBJ2-3	CASSFGGSADTQYF